These 16 T cell receptor beta chains were sequenced from one sample in a study of control samples from healthy donors and cancer patients. Profiling relied on immunoSEQ multiplex PCR, and the TCRdb table lists in-frame clones only, not all of them. The data show around 130,000 clones, 75% to 95% seen once. The sample taken for sequencing was blood. The origin of the receptors is a man aged 18 to 29 in good health.

The CDR3 sequence: CSVLGQGGEAFF. The CDR3 DNA sequence: TGCAGCGTTCTTGGACAGGGCGGTGAAGCTTTCTTT. V usage is TRBV29-1 and J usage is TRBJ1-1; the match to TRBD1 covers 8 bases. Germline V gene sequence: CDR1 SQVTM, CDR2 ANQGSEA. With V trimmed by 5 bases and J by 7 bases, 6 bases remained unmatched. The CDR3 covers 12 residues.

V gene TRBV6-5 combines with J gene TRBJ2-6, with 7 nucleotides matching TRBD2. The CDR3 loop spans 14 amino acids. Trimming removed 6 bases from V and 5 bases from J; junction bases left unmatched: 4. Germline-derived CDR1 and CDR2 are MNHEY and SVGAGI. In nucleotides, the CDR3 is TGTGCCAGCAGGACCGGGAGGTGGGCCAACGTCCTGACTTTC. Amino acids: CASRTGRWANVLTF.

The rearrangement joins TRBV11-2 to TRBJ1-1; D not certain. The CDR3 is 13 residues long. V gave up 5 bases and J gave up 3 bases, with 10 bases separating them. Germline CDR1 SGHAT, CDR2 FQNNGV. CDR3 region: CASSVRVDTEAFF. CDR3 bases: TGTGCCAGCAGCGTCCGGGTGGACACTGAAGCTTTCTTT.

This rearrangement joins TRBV24-1 to TRBJ2-3, with 9 bases matching TRBD1. CDR3 length: 15 residues. From germline, CDR1 is KGHDR and CDR2 SFDVKD. V shed 5 bases and J 3 bases; nucleotides not matched to a gene: 5. The CDR3 protein is CATSGGQGLTDTQYF. As DNA, the CDR3 is TGTGCCACCAGTGGAGGACAGGGGTTGACAGATACGCAGTATTTT.

The rearrangement links TRBV3-1 (or the pseudogene TRBV3-2) to TRBJ2-3; no definite D call. This CDR3 has 13 residues. V lost 4 bases and J 0 bases, leaving 5 bases between the germline ends. Germline V CDR1 and CDR2: LGHDT, YNNKEL (reference sequence). The CDR3 region has the DNA TGTGCCAGCAGCCTAGGCAGCACAGATACGCAGTATTTT. It specifies CASSLGSTDTQYF.

The rearrangement joins TRBV19 to TRBJ2-2, with 11 positions matching TRBD2. In germline, CDR1 is LNHDA, CDR2 SQIVND (reference sequence). Unmatched junction bases numbered 5, after V lost 5 bases and J lost 3 bases. This CDR3 spans 16 amino acids. CDR3 bases: TGTGCCAGTAGTGGCGGACTAGCGGGTTACACCGGGGAGCTGTTTTTT. Amino acid sequence: CASSGGLAGYTGELFF. Full variable domain (rest looked up from reference TRBV19 and TRBJ2-2): DGGITQSPKYLFRKEGQNVTLSCEQNLNHDAMYWYRQDPGQGLRLIYYSQIVNDFQKGDIAEGYSVSREKKESFPLTVTSAQKNPTAFYLCASSGGLAGYTGELFFGEGSRLTVL.

The CDR3 is CASSLDKASGWNSYNEQFF. Written as DNA, the CDR3 is TGTGCCAGCAGCTTAGATAAAGCTAGCGGGTGGAACTCCTACAATGAGCAGTTCTTC. This sequence joins TRBV11-3 and TRBJ2-1, with 8 bases lining up with TRBD2. CDR3 length: 19 amino acids. CDR1 and CDR2 (germline): SGHNT, YENEEA. V trimming: 0 bases; J trimming: 0 bases; junction bases outside the gene matches: 10.

This chain joins TRBV18 and TRBJ1-4; D unclear. The ends were cut back, 1 base at V and 6 bases at J, with 6 bases in the middle. Germline CDR1 reads KGHSH; CDR2 reads LQKENI. The CDR3 contains 13 residues. CDR3 amino acids: CASSPRTDEKLFF. The CDR3 DNA is TGTGCCAGCTCACCACGTACAGATGAAAAACTGTTTTTT. Full variable domain (outside the CDR3, taken from reference TRBV18 and TRBJ1-4): NAGVMQNPRHLVRRRGQEARLRCSPMKGHSHVYWYRQLPEEGLKFMVYLQKENIIDESGMPKERFSAEFPKEGPSILRIQQVVRGDSAAYFCASSPRTDEKLFFGSGTQLSVL.

The chain combines TRBV6-2 or TRBV6-3 with TRBJ2-7; D gene uncertain. In germline, CDR1 is MNHEY, CDR2 SVGEGT. The CDR3 is 12 residues long. V was pared by 2 bases and J by 4 bases, with 6 bases between. The CDR3: CASSYDGYEQYV. Here the CDR3 DNA reads TGTGCCAGCAGTTACGACGGATACGAGCAGTACGTC.

The J gene is TRBJ1-4, the V gene TRBV2; D unclear. Trimming stripped 1 base from V and 4 bases from J, with 10 bases between. The CDR3 has 15 amino acids. Germline V lookup: CDR1 SNHLY, CDR2 FYNNEI. The CDR3 region is CASSEGTDFNEKLFF. DNA for the CDR3: TGTGCCAGCAGTGAAGGGACGGACTTTAATGAAAAACTGTTTTTT.

The V call is TRBV13, the J call TRBJ1-3; D ambiguous. CDR1 and CDR2 (germline): PRHDT, FYEKMQ (reference sequence). The CDR3 is made up of 15 amino acids. The germline V and J ends were trimmed by 4 bases and 0 bases, with 10 bases remaining between them. The CDR3 nucleotides are TGTGCCAGCAGCTCGACATCCGCCTCTGGAAACACCATATATTTT. It codes for CASSSTSASGNTIYF.

This rearrangement joins TRBV6-5 to TRBJ2-1, with 8 nucleotides matching TRBD2. CDR1 and CDR2 (germline): MNHEY, SVGAGI. Trimming at V came to 6 bases and at J to 0 bases, leaving 4 bases not matched to a gene. CDR3 length: 15 amino acids. CDR3 DNA: TGTGCCAGCAGACTAGCGGCTAGCTCCTACAATGAGCAGTTCTTC. The encoded protein is CASRLAASSYNEQFF.

The J gene is TRBJ2-1, the V gene TRBV4-1, with D perhaps matching TRBD1 or TRBD2 (5 bases each). V was shortened by 0 bases and J by 3 bases, with 12 bases between the two germline ends. Germline V gene sequence: CDR1 MGHRA, CDR2 YSYEKL. This CDR3 spans 16 amino acids. CDR3 residues: CASSQDGRGRYNEQFF. CDR3 bases: TGCGCCAGCAGCCAAGATGGTCGGGGACGCTACAATGAGCAGTTCTTC.

The count of this clone is one. This sequence joins TRBV9 and TRBJ2-4, with 8 bases identical to TRBD2. The V gene end was trimmed by 1 base and the J gene end by 3 bases; junction bases not matched to a gene: 0. CDR1 and CDR2 from the germline V gene are SGDLS and YYNGEE. This CDR3 is built from 14 residues. The CDR3 region has the DNA TGTGCCAGCAGCGTAACTAGCGGCAAAAACATTCAGTACTTC. It codes for CASSVTSGKNIQYF.

The V gene is TRBV18, the J gene TRBJ2-3; D uncertain. This CDR3 has 14 amino acids. The germline V gene has CDR1 KGHSH and CDR2 LQKENI. V was cut by 3 bases and J by 6 bases, with 13 bases left in between. CDR3 amino acids: CASSPLVGVDTQYF. The DNA of the CDR3 is TGTGCCAGCTCACCCCTGGTTGGGGTTGATACGCAGTATTTT.

The gene calls are TRBV7-9 and TRBJ1-2; the D gene is possibly TRBD1 (5 bases). This CDR3 is built from 13 residues. Germline loops: CDR1 SEHNR, CDR2 FQNEAQ (reference sequence). Trimming shortened V by 5 bases and J by 2 bases, and 9 bases separated the two germline ends. CDR3 region: CASSAGPNYGYTF. CDR3 nucleotide sequence: TGTGCCAGCAGCGCGGGACCCAACTATGGCTACACCTTC. Combining the CDR3 with reference TRBV7-9 and TRBJ1-2 gives the whole variable domain DTGVSQNPRHKITKRGQNVTFRCDPISEHNRLYWYRQTLGQGPEFLTYFQNEAQLEKSRLLSDRFSAERPKGSFSTLEIQRTEQGDSAMYLCASSAGPNYGYTFGSGTRLTVV.